This TCR beta chain appears in the sequencing data of a study of spatial heterogeneity in lung cancer. The study, taken as a whole, reports: Counts that tracked tumor mutation counts were those of expanded intratumoral alpha and beta TCRs.

Time point here: sample taken at primary tumor resection. The authors sequenced whole RNA from tumor, nontumor lung or frozen PBMC without sorting. Between the trimmed V and J ends, which lost 6 bases and 1 base, there was a span of 21 bases. CDR3 length: 17 residues. CDR1 MNHEY and CDR2 SVGAGI come from the germline V gene. Each molecule of TCR cDNA was tagged with one unique molecular identifier. TCRdb called the 5' RACE reads again in MiXCR, with one record for every CDR3 protein. This table has tens of thousands of distinct CDR3 sequences, nearly 6.5% appearing once. In this sample, this clonotype turned up many times. What it binds is not known.

This sequence originates from a male donor with early-stage non-small cell lung cancer. The sample consisted of lung tumor tissue, taken at surgery. The chain uses TRBV6-5 and TRBJ1-2; a possible D gene is TRBD1 (6 bases). The CDR3 DNA follows: TGTGCCAGCAGCTTAACCCACCGGGGACACTTTAACTATGGCTACACCTTC. As protein: CASSLTHRGHFNYGYTF.